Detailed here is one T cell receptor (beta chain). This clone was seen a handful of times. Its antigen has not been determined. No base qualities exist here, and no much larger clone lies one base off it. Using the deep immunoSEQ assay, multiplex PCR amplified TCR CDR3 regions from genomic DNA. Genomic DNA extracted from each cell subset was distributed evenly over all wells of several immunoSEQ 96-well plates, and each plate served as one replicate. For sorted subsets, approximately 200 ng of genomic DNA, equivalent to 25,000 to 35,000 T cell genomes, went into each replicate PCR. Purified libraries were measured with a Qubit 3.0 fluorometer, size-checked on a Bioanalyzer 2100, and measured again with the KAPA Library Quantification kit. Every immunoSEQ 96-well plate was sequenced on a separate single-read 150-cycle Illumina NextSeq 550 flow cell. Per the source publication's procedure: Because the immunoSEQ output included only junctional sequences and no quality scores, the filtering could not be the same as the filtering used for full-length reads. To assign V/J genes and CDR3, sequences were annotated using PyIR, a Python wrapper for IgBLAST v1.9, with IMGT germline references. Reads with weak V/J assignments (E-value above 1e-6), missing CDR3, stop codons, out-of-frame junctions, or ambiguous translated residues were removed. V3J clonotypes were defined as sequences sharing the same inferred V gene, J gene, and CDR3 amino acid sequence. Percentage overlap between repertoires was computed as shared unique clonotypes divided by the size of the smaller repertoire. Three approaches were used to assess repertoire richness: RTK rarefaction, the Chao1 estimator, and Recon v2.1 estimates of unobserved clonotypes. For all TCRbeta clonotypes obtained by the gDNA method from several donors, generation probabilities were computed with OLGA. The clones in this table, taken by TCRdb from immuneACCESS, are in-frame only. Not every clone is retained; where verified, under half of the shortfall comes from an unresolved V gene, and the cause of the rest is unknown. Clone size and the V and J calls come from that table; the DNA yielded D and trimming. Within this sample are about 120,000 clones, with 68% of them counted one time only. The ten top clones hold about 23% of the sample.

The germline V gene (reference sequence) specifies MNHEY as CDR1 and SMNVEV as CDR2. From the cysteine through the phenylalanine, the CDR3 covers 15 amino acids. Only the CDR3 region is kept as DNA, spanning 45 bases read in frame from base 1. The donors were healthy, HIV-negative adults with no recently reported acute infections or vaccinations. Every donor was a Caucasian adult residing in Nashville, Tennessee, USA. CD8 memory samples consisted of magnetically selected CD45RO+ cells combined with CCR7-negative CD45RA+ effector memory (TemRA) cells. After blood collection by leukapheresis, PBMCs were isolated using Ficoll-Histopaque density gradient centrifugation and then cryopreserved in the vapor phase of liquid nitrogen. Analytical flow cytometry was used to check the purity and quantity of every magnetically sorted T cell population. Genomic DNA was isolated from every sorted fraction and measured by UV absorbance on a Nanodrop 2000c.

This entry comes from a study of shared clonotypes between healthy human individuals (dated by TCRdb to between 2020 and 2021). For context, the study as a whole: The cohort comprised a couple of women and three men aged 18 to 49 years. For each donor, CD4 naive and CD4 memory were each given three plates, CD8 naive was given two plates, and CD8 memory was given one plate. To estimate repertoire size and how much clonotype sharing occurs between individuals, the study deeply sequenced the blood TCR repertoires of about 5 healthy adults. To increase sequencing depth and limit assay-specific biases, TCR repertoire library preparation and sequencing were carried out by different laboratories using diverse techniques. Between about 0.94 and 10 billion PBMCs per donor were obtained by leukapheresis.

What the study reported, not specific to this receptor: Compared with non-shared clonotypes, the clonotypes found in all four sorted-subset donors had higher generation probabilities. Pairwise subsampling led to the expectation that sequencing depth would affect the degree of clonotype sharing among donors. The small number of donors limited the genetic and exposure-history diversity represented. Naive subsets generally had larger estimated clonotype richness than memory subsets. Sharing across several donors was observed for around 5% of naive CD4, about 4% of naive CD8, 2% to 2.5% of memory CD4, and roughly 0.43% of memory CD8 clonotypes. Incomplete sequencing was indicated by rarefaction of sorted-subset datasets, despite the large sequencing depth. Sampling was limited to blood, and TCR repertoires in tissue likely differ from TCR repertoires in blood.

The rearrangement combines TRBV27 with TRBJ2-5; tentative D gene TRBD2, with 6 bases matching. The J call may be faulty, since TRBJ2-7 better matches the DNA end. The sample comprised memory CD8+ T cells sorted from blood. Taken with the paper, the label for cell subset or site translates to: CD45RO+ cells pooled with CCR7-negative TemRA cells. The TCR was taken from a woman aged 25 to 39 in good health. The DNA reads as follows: TGTGCCAGCAGGGGGGGACCGGGAAAAATCTACGAGCAGTACTTC. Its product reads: CASRGGPGKIYEQYF.